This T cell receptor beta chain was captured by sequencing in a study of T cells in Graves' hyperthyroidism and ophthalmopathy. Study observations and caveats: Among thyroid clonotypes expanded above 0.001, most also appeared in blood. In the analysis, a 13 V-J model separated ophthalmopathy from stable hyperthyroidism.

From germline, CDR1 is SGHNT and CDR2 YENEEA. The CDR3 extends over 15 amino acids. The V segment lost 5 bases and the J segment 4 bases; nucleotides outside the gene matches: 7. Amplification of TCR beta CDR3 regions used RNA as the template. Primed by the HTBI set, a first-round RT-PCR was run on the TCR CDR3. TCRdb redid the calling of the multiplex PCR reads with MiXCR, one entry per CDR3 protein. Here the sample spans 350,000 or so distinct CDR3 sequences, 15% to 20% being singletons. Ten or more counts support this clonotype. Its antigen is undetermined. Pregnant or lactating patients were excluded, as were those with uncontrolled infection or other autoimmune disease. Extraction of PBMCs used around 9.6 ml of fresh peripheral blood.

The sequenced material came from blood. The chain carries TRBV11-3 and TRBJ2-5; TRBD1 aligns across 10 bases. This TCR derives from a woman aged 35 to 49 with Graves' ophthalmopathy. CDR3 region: CASSKPGQGRETQYF. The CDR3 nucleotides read TGTGCCAGCAGCAAACCGGGACAGGGGCGAGAGACCCAGTACTTC.